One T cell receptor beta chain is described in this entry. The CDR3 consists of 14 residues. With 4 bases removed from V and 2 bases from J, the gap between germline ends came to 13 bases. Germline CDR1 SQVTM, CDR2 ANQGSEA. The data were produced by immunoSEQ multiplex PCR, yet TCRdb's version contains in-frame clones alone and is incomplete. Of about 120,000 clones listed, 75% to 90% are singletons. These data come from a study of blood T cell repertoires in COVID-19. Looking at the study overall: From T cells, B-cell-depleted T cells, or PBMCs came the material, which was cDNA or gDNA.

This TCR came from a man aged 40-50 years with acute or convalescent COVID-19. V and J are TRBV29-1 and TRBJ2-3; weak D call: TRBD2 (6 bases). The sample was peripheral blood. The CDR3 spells CSVGEGLNTDTQYF. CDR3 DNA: TGCAGCGTTGGAGAGGGACTTAACACAGATACGCAGTATTTT.